The sequence of this T cell receptor beta chain was determined in a study of blood T cell repertoires in COVID-19. Trimming at V came to 0 bases and at J to 4 bases, leaving 4 bases not matched to a gene. Looked up from germline, CDR1 is LGHDT and CDR2 is YNNKEL (reference sequence). The CDR3 is 16 residues long. TCRdb's table, derived via immunoSEQ multiplex PCR, lists solely in-frame clones and lacks some. The table lists fewer than 110,000 clones, around 92% of them singletons. This clonotype was sampled from a man in his forties or fifties with active or convalescent COVID-19. The sample was peripheral blood. The V gene is TRBV3-1 (or the pseudogene TRBV3-2), the J gene TRBJ2-3; 10 bases fit TRBD2. The CDR3 sequence: CASSQDASGSPDTQYF. The CDR3 nucleotides are TGTGCCAGCAGCCAAGATGCTAGCGGGAGTCCAGATACGCAGTATTTT.